The next 15 T cell receptor beta chains were all read from a single sample in a study of cytomegalovirus exposure and HLA in healthy donors. Vbeta (60) and Jbeta (13) primers were used in the PCR. Measured with immunoSEQ multiplex PCR; TCRdb has only the in-frame clones, and not every one. The table includes about 200,000 clones, 70% to 80% detected once. The specimen was PBMCs. The receptors originated from a woman in her thirties in good health and CMV-seropositive.

The chain couples TRBV29-1 to TRBJ2-4; 9 bases align to TRBD1. Germline V lookup: CDR1 SQVTM, CDR2 ANQGSEA. J was trimmed by 1 base and V by 6 bases; bases with no gene match: 1. CDR3 length: 13 residues. CDR3 bases: TGCAGCGTAGGACAGGGGGCCAAAAACATTCAGTACTTC. Translating gives CSVGQGAKNIQYF.

The chain recombines TRBV30 with TRBJ1-1, with D hard to call. The germline V gene encodes CDR1 GTSNPN and CDR2 SVGIG (reference sequence). With 4 bases removed from V and 5 bases from J, the gap between germline ends came to 11 bases. The CDR3 is made up of 12 amino acids. CDR3 sequence (DNA): TGTGCCTGGAAAACAGAACAAACTGAAGCTTTCTTT. This encodes CAWKTEQTEAFF. The complete variable domain, with remaining parts taken from reference TRBV30 and TRBJ1-1, reads SQTIHQWPATLVQPVGSPLSLECTVEGTSNPNLYWYRQAAGRGLQLLFYSVGIGQISSEVPQNLSASRPQDRQFILSSKKLLLSDSGFYLCAWKTEQTEAFFGQGTRLTVV.

The chain carries TRBV10-3 and TRBJ2-2; D gene uncertain. Germline V CDR1 and CDR2: ENHRY, SYGVKD. The CDR3 consists of 17 residues. V lost 3 bases and J 2 bases, leaving 16 bases between the germline ends. For the CDR3, the DNA is TGTGCCATCAGTGATACCGGTTTTACCCTCAACACCGGGGAGCTGTTTTTT. It is translated as CAISDTGFTLNTGELFF.

This clone was seen only a few times. V gene TRBV7-9 combines with J gene TRBJ1-4; possible D gene TRBD1, 5 bases. The V end lost 6 bases, the J end lost 1 base, and 9 bases lay between the germline ends. The CDR3 length is 14 residues. The V gene's germline CDR1 is SEHNR and CDR2 FQNEAQ (reference sequence). CDR3 residues: CASRSQGTNEKLFF. In DNA, the CDR3 is TGTGCCAGCAGATCGCAGGGAACTAATGAAAAACTGTTTTTT.

The chain combines TRBV11-3 with TRBJ2-5, with D tentatively TRBD1 (6 bases). CDR3 length: 12 amino acids. Trimming removed 1 base from V and 9 bases from J, with 9 bases in between. Germline V gene lookup returns CDR1 SGHNT and CDR2 YENEEA. DNA of the CDR3: TGTGCCAGCAGCTTAGCCCGGACAGCCCAGTACTTC. Encoded protein: CASSLARTAQYF.

The genes are TRBV19 and TRBJ2-7; TRBD1 agrees at 7 bases. The CDR3 consists of 17 residues. CDR1 is LNHDA, CDR2 SQIVND, per germline (reference sequence). Trimming removed 7 bases from V and 2 bases from J; junction bases left unmatched: 17. CDR3 coding DNA: TGTGCCAGTACCGGCAAACAGGGGCCTTCGTATCCCTACGAGCAGTACTTC. Amino acids: CASTGKQGPSYPYEQYF.

J is TRBJ1-1 and V is TRBV5-5, with a possible D match to TRBD1 (5 bases). V was shortened by 0 bases and J by 2 bases, with 8 bases between the two germline ends. Germline CDR1 reads SGHKS; CDR2 reads YYEKEE (reference sequence). The CDR3 contains 14 residues. As DNA, the CDR3 is TGTGCCAGCAGCTTGGACGGGACTAACACTGAAGCTTTCTTT. Residues: CASSLDGTNTEAFF.

This clone was seen more than once but under ten times. The genes are TRBV5-6 and TRBJ1-2, with TRBD1 identical over 8 bases. J lost 3 bases, V lost 4 bases, and 2 bases had no gene match. Germline CDR1 is SGHDT and CDR2 is YYEEEE. There are 13 residues in the CDR3. The CDR3 DNA is TGTGCCAGCAGCGGGGACAGGCACTATGGCTACACCTTC. It codes for CASSGDRHYGYTF.

Worth noting for this clone: One junction end does not reproduce the germline sequence, and a read error may be involved. The CDR3 sequence: CASGLATARSSEQYF. The DNA for the CDR3 is TGTGCTAGTGGTTTGGCCACAGCTCGTTCCTCCGAGCAGTACTTC. The chain recombines TRBV12-5 with TRBJ2-7; D remains ambiguous. This CDR3 has 15 residues. The germline CDR1 and CDR2 sequences are LGHNT and FRNRAP.

CDR3 coding DNA: TGTGCCAGTAGTATAGAAGCGTTCCCCTACGAGCAGTACTTC. It yields the protein CASSIEAFPYEQYF. This chain connects TRBV19 to TRBJ2-7; D is unresolved. CDR3 length: 14 residues. Deletions cut 0 bases from V and 2 bases from J, with 8 bases between. Germline assignment: CDR1 LNHDA and CDR2 SQIVND (reference sequence). The entire variable domain, with the rest obtained from reference TRBV19 and TRBJ2-7, is as follows: DGGITQSPKYLFRKEGQNVTLSCEQNLNHDAMYWYRQDPGQGLRLIYYSQIVNDFQKGDIAEGYSVSREKKESFPLTVTSAQKNPTAFYLCASSIEAFPYEQYFGPGTRLTVT.

This chain connects TRBV7-6 to TRBJ1-1; possibly TRBD1 for D (6 bases). The CDR3 runs 13 residues. The germline gives CDR1 SGHVS, CDR2 FNYEAQ. V was trimmed by 5 bases and J by 3 bases, leaving 10 bases between them. This CDR3 is CASSRNRDTEAFF. The CDR3 bases are TGTGCCAGCAGCCGTAACAGGGACACTGAAGCTTTCTTT.

The gene calls are TRBV9 and TRBJ1-1, with TRBD1 as a possible D gene (5 bases). From germline, CDR1 is SGDLS and CDR2 YYNGEE. V was shortened by 0 bases and J by 2 bases, with 14 bases between the two germline ends. The CDR3 spans 16 residues. Written as DNA, the CDR3 is TGTGCCAGCAGCGTAGCTACGACAGCCGACAACACTGAAGCTTTCTTT. Amino acids: CASSVATTADNTEAFF.

V and J are TRBV30 and TRBJ2-7; D unclear. Germline CDR1 GTSNPN, CDR2 SVGIG (reference sequence). The CDR3 loop spans 15 amino acids. The ends were cut back, 1 base at V and 0 bases at J, with 13 bases in the middle. The CDR3 bases are TGTGCCTGGAGTGGCTGGCGAGGATTCTCCTACGAGCAGTACTTC. As protein: CAWSGWRGFSYEQYF. Combining the CDR3 with reference TRBV30 and TRBJ2-7 gives the whole variable domain SQTIHQWPATLVQPVGSPLSLECTVEGTSNPNLYWYRQAAGRGLQLLFYSVGIGQISSEVPQNLSASRPQDRQFILSSKKLLLSDSGFYLCAWSGWRGFSYEQYFGPGTRLTVT.

The rearrangement uses TRBV27 and TRBJ2-1; 7 bases fit TRBD1. CDR1 and CDR2 (germline): MNHEY, SMNVEV (reference sequence). J gave up 8 bases and V 8 bases, and 6 bases lay outside the gene matches. CDR3 length: 12 amino acids. Here the CDR3 DNA reads TGTGCCAGCGGACTCACAGGGGATGAGCAGTTCTTC. This codes for CASGLTGDEQFF.

This clone has more than one count but fewer than ten. The chain employs TRBV4-1 and TRBJ2-7; 12 bases are a match to TRBD2. Germline V gene lookup returns CDR1 MGHRA and CDR2 YSYEKL. This CDR3 contains 17 residues. The V and J ends lost 5 bases and 2 bases, in that order; junction bases with no gene match: 10. The DNA of the CDR3 is TGCGCCAGCAGCGCGGTCTGGGCTAGCGGGAGGGCCTACGAGCAGTACTTC. This translates into CASSAVWASGRAYEQYF.